Described below is a single T cell receptor (beta chain) sequence and its context. Antigen: not known. This entry belongs to a study of cytomegalovirus exposure and HLA in healthy donors. Overall study results and limits: Most TCR sequences were uncommon, yet certain public TCRs appeared in many donors. Reports state that TCR beta sequences accurately predicted most subjects' HLA-A and HLA-B alleles. CMV serostatus was the only recorded immune exposure for donors.

Primers for the PCR totalled 60 Vbeta and 13 Jbeta. Assay: immunoSEQ multiplex PCR; the TCRdb copy retains only in-frame clones and omits some. The sample lists more than 110,000 clones, around 72% occurring once. CDR1 is LNHDA and CDR2 is SQIVND in the germline V gene (reference sequence). This CDR3 spans 15 amino acids. V shed 5 bases, J shed 2 bases, and the junction held 9 bases outside the gene matches. The receptor was derived from a woman in her 40s in good health and CMV-seronegative. The chain couples TRBV19 to TRBJ2-7, with 7 bases that match TRBD1. Sequencing was carried out using PBMCs. CDR3 amino acids: CASSPRTGDPYEQYF. Written as DNA, the CDR3 is TGTGCCAGTAGTCCCCGGACAGGAGATCCCTACGAGCAGTACTTC. The variable domain in full, completed from reference TRBV19 and TRBJ2-7, reads DGGITQSPKYLFRKEGQNVTLSCEQNLNHDAMYWYRQDPGQGLRLIYYSQIVNDFQKGDIAEGYSVSREKKESFPLTVTSAQKNPTAFYLCASSPRTGDPYEQYFGPGTRLTVT.